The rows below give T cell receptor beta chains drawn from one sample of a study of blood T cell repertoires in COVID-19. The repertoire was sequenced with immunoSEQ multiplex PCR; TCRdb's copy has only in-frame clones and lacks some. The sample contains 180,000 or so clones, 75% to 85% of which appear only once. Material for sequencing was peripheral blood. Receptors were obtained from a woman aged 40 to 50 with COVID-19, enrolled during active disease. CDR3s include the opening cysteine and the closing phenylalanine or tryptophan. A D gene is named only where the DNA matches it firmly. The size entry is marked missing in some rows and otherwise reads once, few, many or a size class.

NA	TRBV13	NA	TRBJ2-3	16	TGTGCCAGCAGCTTACTTCGGGCGGGGCAGACAGATACGCAGTATTTT	CASSLLRAGQTDTQYF
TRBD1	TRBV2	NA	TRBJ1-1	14	TGTGCCAGGACGGACAGGGCTTTCTCTAGTGAAGCTTTCTTT	CARTDRAFSSEAFF
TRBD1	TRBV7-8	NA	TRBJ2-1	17	TGTGCCAGCAGCCCGCCCCCCGGGACAGGGGACTACAATGAGCAGTTCTTC	CASSPPPGTGDYNEQFF
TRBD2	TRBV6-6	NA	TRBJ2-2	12	TGTGCCAGCAGCCGACTAGCTAGGGAGCTGTTTTTT	CASSRLARELFF
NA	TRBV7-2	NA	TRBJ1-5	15	TGTGCCAGCAGCTTCGACAGGTCCCCGAATCAGCCCCAGCATTTT	CASSFDRSPNQPQHF
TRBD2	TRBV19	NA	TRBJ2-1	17	TGTGCCAGTAGTATTGGATTAGCGGGGGGGCCCTACAATGAGCAGTTCTTC	CASSIGLAGGPYNEQFF
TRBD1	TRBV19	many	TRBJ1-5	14	TGTGCCAGTAGTGTCCAGGGGGCTAATCAGCCCCAGCATTTT	CASSVQGANQPQHF
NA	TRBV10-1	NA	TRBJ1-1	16	TGCGCCAGCACCCCAGGGTGGCAGGGTCGGGACACTGAAGCTTTCTTT	CASTPGWQGRDTEAFF
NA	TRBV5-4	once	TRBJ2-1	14	TGTGCCAGCAGCTTGTTCGTCGTGAGAGATGAGCAGTTCTTC	CASSLFVVRDEQFF
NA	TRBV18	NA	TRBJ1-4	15	TGTGCCAGCTCACCAAGGGTCGCCCAGGGGGAAAAACTGTTTTTT	CASSPRVAQGEKLFF
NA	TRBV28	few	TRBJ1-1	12	TGTGCCACCCTGACCACTACCACTGAAGCTTTCTTT	CATLTTTTEAFF
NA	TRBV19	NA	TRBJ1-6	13	TGTGCCACCCGGGACAACACTAATTCACCCCTCCACTTT	CATRDNTNSPLHF
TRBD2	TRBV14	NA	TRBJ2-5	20	TGTGCCAGCAGCCAAGATCGGGGACTAGCGGGAGTACCCCTCTGGGAGACCCAGTACTTC	CASSQDRGLAGVPLWETQYF
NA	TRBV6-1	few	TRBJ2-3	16	TGTGCCAGCAGTGAAGCCGGAGCCTTCGGGGGAGATACGCAGTATTTT	CASSEAGAFGGDTQYF
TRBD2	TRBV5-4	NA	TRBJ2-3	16	TGTGCCAGCAGCTCGGGACTAGCGGGAGGTCAGGTCCCGCAGTATTTT	CASSSGLAGGQVPQYF
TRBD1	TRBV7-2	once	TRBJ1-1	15	TGTGCCAGCAGCTTCGGACAGGGTAGGAACACTGAAGCTTTCTTT	CASSFGQGRNTEAFF
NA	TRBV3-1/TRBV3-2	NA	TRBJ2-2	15	TGTGCCAGCAGCCCGGCCACTAGTCCCACCGGGGAGCTGTTTTTT	CASSPATSPTGELFF
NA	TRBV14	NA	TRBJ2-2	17	TGTGCCAGCAGCCAAACCACTTGGGGGGGCAACACCGGGGAGCTGTTTTTT	CASSQTTWGGNTGELFF
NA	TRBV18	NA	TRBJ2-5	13	TGTGCCAGCTCACGTGTAGGAGGGGAGACCCAGTACTTC	CASSRVGGETQYF
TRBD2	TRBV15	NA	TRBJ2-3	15	TGTGCCACCAGAAAGACTAGCGGATTCACAGATACGCAGTATTTT	CATRKTSGFTDTQYF
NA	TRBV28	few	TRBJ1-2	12	TGTGCCAGCAGTTTGGCGGACTATGGCTACACCTTC	CASSLADYGYTF
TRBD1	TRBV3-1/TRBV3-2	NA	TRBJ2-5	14	TGTGCCAGCAGCCAGTCAGGGGGCGAAGAGACCCAGTACTTC	CASSQSGGEETQYF
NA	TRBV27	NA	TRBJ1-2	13	TGTGCCAGCAGAATCGGAGAGAACTATGGCTACACCTTC	CASRIGENYGYTF
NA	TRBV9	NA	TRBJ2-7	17	TGTGCCAGCAGCGTAGGGGCAAGCGGGTGGAGCTCCTACGAGCAGTACTTC	CASSVGASGWSSYEQYF
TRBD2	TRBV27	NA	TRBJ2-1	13	TGTGCCAGCTCGGTAGCGGGAGGTCCGAAGCAGTTCTTC	CASSVAGGPKQFF
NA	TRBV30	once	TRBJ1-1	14	TGTGCCTGGTCAGAGGGGGGGATTGAGACTGAAGCTTTCTTT	CAWSEGGIETEAFF
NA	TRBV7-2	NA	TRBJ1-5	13	TGTGCCAGCAGCTTTGACATCGATCAGCCCCAGCATTTT	CASSFDIDQPQHF
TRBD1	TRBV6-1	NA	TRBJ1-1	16	TGTGCCAGCAGTGAGGCGCAGGGGGCGCGGTTTTCTGAAGCTTTCTTT	CASSEAQGARFSEAFF
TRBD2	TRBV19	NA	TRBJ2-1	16	TGTGCCAGTAGAAGAAATAGCGGGGGGGCCTCCAATGAGCAGTTCTTC	CASRRNSGGASNEQFF
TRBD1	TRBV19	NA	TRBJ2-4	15	TGTGCCAGTAGTTCAGGGGGCTGGGCCAAAAACATTCAGTACTTC	CASSSGGWAKNIQYF
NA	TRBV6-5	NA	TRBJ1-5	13	TGTGCCAGCAGAGCGGGGTTCGTGGAGCCCCAGCATTTT	CASRAGFVEPQHF
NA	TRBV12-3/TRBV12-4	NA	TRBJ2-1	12	TGTGCCAGCAGTGCAGACAGGAATGAGCAGTTCTTC	CASSADRNEQFF
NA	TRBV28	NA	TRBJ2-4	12	TGTGCCAGCAGTTTATGGGGGGGCATTCAGTACTTC	CASSLWGGIQYF
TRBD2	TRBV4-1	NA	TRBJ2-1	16	TGCGCCAGCAGCCAAGCCGGGACTAGCGGGGCTAGGGAGCAGTTCTTC	CASSQAGTSGAREQFF
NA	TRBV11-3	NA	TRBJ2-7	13	TGTGCCAGCAGCCCGGTGGGGGGAGGCGAGCAGTACTTC	CASSPVGGGEQYF
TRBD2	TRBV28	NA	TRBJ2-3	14	TGTGCCAGCAGGAGGCGGGGGGGCGCAGATACGCAGTATTTT	CASRRRGGADTQYF
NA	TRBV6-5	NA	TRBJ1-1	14	TGTGCCAGCACCCAACAGGGCTCAGACACTGAAGCTTTCTTT	CASTQQGSDTEAFF
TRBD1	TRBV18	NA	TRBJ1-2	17	TGTGCCAGCTCACCAGTAGGAGGAGGACAGGCCAACTATGGCTACACCTTC	CASSPVGGGQANYGYTF
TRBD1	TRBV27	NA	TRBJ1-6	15	TGTGCCAGCAGCCGGATCGGACAGGACAATTCACCCCTCCACTTT	CASSRIGQDNSPLHF
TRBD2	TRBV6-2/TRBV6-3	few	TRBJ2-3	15	TGTGCCAGCAGTCCCCGGACTAGCGGGACAGATACGCAGTATTTT	CASSPRTSGTDTQYF
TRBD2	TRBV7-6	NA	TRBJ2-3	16	TGTGCCAGCAGCTTAATAGCGGGAGGATTCTCAGATACGCAGTATTTT	CASSLIAGGFSDTQYF
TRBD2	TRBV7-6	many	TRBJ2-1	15	TGTGCCAGCAGCTTACTAGCGGGAGCCTACAATGAGCAGTTCTTC	CASSLLAGAYNEQFF
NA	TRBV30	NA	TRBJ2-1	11	TGTGCCTCACGGGCCTACAATGAGCAGTTCTTC	CASRAYNEQFF
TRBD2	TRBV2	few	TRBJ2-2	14	TGTGCCAGCAGTCTAGCGGGAGCGGGCGGGGAGCTGTTTTTT	CASSLAGAGGELFF
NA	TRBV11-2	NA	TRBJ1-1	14	TGTGCCAGCAGCTTAGAAGGCAGGGGCACTGAAGCTTTCTTT	CASSLEGRGTEAFF
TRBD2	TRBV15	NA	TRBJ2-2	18	TGTGCCACCAGCAGAGTCATGGGACTAGCGCCGAACACCGGGGAGCTGTTTTTT	CATSRVMGLAPNTGELFF
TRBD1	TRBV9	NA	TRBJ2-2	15	TGTGCCAGCAATAGAGGACAGGGGGCCACCGGGGAGCTGTTTTTT	CASNRGQGATGELFF
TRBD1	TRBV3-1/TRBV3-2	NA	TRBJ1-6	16	TGTGCCAGCAGCCAAGGACAGGGGGCGCGAAATTCACCCCTCCACTTT	CASSQGQGARNSPLHF
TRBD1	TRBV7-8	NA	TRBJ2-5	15	TGTGCCAGCAGCCCCTGGGGCACAGGGGGAGAGACCCAGTACTTC	CASSPWGTGGETQYF
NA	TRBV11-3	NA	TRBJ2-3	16	TGTGCCAGCAGCTTAGGAGATTCAGGGTACACAGATACGCAGTATTTT	CASSLGDSGYTDTQYF
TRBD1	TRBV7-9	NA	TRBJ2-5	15	TGTGCCAGCAGCCGCCCGACAGGGGGCATTGAGACCCAGTACTTC	CASSRPTGGIETQYF
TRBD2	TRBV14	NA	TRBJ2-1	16	TGTGCCAGCAGCCACCCCGGGGGGGCTAGGTACAATGAGCAGTTCTTC	CASSHPGGARYNEQFF
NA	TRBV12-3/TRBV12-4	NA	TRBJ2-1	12	TGTGCCAGCAGTTTAGACGGAGATGAGCAGTTCTTC	CASSLDGDEQFF
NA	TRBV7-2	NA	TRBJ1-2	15	TGTGCCAGCAGTCTTTCACAGGCTCGCAAGTATGGCTACACCTTC	CASSLSQARKYGYTF
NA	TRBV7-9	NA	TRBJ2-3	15	TGTGCCAGCAGCTTCTCGGGGGATAGGGCAGATACGCAGTATTTT	CASSFSGDRADTQYF